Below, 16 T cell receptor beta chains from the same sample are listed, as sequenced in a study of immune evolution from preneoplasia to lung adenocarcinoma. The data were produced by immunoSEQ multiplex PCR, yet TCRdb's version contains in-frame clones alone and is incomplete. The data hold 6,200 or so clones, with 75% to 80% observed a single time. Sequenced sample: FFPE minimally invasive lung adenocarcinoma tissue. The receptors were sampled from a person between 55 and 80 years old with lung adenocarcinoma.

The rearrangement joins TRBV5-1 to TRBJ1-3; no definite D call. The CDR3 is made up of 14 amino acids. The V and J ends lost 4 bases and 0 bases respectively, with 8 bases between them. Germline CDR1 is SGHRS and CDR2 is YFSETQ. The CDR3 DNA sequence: TGCGCCAGCAGCGCCGAGGGCTCTGGAAACACCATATATTTT. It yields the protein CASSAEGSGNTIYF.

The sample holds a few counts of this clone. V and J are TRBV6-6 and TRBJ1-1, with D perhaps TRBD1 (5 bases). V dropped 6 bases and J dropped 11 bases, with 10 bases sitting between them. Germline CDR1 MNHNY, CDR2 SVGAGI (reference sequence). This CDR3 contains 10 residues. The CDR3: CASRRGMAFF. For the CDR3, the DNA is TGTGCCAGCAGGAGGGGTATGGCTTTCTTT.

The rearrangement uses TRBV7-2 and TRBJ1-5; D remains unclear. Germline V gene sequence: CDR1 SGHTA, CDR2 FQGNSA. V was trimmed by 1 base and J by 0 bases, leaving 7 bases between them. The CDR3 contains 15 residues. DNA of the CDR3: TGTGCCAGCAGCTTAGAGTTCAATAGCAATCAGCCCCAGCATTTT. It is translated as CASSLEFNSNQPQHF.

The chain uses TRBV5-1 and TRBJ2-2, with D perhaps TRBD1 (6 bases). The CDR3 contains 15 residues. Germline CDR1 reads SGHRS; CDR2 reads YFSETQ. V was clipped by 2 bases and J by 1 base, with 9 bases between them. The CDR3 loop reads CASSFGTLNTGELFF. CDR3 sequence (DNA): TGCGCCAGCAGCTTTGGGACACTGAACACCGGGGAGCTGTTTTTT.

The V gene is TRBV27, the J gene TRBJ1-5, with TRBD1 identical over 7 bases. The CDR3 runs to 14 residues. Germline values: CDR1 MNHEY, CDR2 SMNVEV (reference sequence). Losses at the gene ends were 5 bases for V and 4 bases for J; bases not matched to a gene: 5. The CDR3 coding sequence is TGTGCCAGCAGTCGGGGGACAGTAAATCAGCCCCAGCATTTT. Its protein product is CASSRGTVNQPQHF.

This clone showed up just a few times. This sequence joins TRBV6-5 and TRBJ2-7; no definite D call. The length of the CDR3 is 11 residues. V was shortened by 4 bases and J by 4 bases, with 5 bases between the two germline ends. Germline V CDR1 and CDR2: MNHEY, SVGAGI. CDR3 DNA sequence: TGTGCCAGCAGTTCCTTTTACGAGCAGTACTTC. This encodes CASSSFYEQYF.

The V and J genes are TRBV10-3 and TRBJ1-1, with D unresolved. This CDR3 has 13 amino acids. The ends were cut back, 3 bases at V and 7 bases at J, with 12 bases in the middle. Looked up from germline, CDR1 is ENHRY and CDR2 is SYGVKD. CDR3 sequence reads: CAISDPRGIEAFF. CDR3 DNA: TGTGCCATCAGTGACCCTAGAGGGATTGAAGCTTTCTTT.

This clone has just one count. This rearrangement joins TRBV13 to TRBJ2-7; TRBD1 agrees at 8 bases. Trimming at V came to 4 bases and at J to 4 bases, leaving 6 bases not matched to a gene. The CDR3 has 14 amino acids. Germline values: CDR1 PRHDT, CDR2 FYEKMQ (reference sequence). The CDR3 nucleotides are TGTGCCAGCAGCTCCCGGACAGGGACTTACGAGCAGTACTTC. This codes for CASSSRTGTYEQYF.

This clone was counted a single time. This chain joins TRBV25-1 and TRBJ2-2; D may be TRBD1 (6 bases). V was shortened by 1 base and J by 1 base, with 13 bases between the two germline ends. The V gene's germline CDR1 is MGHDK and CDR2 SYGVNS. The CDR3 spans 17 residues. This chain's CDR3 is CASSEFFTGMNTGELFF. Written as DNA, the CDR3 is TGTGCCAGCAGTGAATTCTTCACAGGGATGAACACCGGGGAGCTGTTTTTT. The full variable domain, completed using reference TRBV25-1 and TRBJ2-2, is EADIYQTPRYLVIGTGKKITLECSQTMGHDKMYWYQQDPGMELHLIHYSYGVNSTEKGDLSSESTVSRIRTEHFPLTLESARPSHTSQYLCASSEFFTGMNTGELFFGEGSRLTVL.

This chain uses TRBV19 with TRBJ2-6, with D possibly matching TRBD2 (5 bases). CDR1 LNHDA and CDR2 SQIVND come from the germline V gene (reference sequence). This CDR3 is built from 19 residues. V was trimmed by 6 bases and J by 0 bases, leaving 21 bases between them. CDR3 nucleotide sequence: TGTGCCAGTAGGGACTTGCCCGGGCAGGCGCGCTCTGGGGCCAACGTCCTGACTTTC. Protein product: CASRDLPGQARSGANVLTF.

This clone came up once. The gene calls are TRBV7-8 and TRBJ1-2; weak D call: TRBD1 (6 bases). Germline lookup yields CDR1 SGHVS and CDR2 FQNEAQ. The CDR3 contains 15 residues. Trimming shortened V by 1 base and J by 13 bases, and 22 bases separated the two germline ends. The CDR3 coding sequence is TGTGCCAGCAGCTTAGGTGGCAGCGCGTCGGGGGCGCGCACCTTC. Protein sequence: CASSLGGSASGARTF.

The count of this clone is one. DNA for the CDR3: TGTGCCACCAGTTCTGTGCGGACAAGGAAGTTGTCACCCCTCCACTTT. It is translated as CATSSVRTRKLSPLHF. The chain employs TRBV15 and TRBJ1-6, with D maybe TRBD1 (5 bases). Trimming shortened V by 6 bases and J by 10 bases, and 22 bases separated the two germline ends. There are 16 residues in the CDR3. The germline gives CDR1 LNHNV, CDR2 YYDKDF (reference sequence).

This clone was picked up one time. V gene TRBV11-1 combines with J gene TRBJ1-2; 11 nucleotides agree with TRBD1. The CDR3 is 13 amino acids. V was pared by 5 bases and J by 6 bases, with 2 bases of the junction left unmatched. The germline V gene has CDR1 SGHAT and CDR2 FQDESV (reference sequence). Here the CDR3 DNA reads TGTGCCAGCAGCGGACAGGGGGCTGATGGCTACACCTTC. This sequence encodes CASSGQGADGYTF. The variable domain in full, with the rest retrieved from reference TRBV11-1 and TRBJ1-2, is EAEVAQSPRYKITEKSQAVAFWCDPISGHATLYWYRQILGQGPELLVQFQDESVVDDSQLPKDRFSAERLKGVDSTLKIQPAELGDSAMYLCASSGQGADGYTFGSGTRLTVV.

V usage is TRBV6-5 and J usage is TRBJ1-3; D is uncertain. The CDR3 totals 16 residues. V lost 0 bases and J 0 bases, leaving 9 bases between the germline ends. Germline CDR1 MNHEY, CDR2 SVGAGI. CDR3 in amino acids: CASSYSRPSSGNTIYF. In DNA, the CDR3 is TGTGCCAGCAGTTACTCTAGACCGAGCTCTGGAAACACCATATATTTT.

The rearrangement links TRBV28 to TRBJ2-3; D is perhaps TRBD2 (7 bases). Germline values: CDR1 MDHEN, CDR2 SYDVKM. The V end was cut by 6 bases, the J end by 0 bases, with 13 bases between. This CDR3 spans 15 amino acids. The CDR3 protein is CASSPGGGSTDTQYF. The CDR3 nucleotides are TGTGCCAGCAGCCCTGGCGGGGGCAGCACAGATACGCAGTATTTT.

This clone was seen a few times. The CDR3 nucleotides read TGCGCCAGCCACTACGGGACAGGGGGAAACACCATATATTTT. This translates into CASHYGTGGNTIYF. The rearrangement links TRBV5-1 to TRBJ1-3; 9 bases map to TRBD1. Germline V CDR1 and CDR2: SGHRS, YFSETQ. CDR3 length equals 14 residues. The junction had 6 bases not matched to a gene; V was cut back by 7 bases and J by 4 bases.